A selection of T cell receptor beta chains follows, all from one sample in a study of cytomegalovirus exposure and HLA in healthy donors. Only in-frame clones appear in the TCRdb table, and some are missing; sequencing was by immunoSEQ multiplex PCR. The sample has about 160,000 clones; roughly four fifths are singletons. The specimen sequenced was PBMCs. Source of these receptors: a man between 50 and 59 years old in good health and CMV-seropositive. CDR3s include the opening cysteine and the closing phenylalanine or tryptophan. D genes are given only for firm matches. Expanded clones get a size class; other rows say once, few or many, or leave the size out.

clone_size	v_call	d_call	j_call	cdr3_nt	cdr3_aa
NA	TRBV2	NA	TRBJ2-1	TGTGCCAGCAGTGAAGGGGACTCCCGGGATGAGCAGTTCTTC	CASSEGDSRDEQFF
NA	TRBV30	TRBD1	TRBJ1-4	TGTGCCTGGAGTGTTGGGACAGGGAGCGAAAAACTGTTTTTT	CAWSVGTGSEKLFF
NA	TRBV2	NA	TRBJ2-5	TGTGCCAGCAGTGTGAGGGAGCCGGAGACCCAGTACTTC	CASSVREPETQYF
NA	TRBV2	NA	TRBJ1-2	TGTGCCAGCAGTGTGGGGCGGACAATGTATGGCTACACCTTC	CASSVGRTMYGYTF
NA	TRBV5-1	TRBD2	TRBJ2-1	TGCGCCAGCAGCCCGCAAGCTAGCGGGAGGGAAAATGAGCAGTTCTTC	CASSPQASGRENEQFF
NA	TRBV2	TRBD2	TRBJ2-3	TGTGCCAGCAGTAAAGGGACTAGCGGGAACACAGATACGCAGTATTTT	CASSKGTSGNTDTQYF
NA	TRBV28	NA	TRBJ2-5	TGTGCCAGCAGTACAGGAAAAGAGACCCAGTACTTC	CASSTGKETQYF
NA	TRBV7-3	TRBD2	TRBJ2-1	TGTGCCAGCAGCCTACTAGCGGGAGGAGACAATGAGCAGTTCTTC	CASSLLAGGDNEQFF
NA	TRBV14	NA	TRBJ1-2	TGTGCCAGCAGCCAGACAGAAGTATATGGCTACACCTTC	CASSQTEVYGYTF
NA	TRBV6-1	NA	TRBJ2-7	TGTGCCAGCAGTGAAGTCAGGGTGGGCGAGCAGTACTTC	CASSEVRVGEQYF
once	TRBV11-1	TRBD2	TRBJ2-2	TGTGCCAGCAGCTCTTATAGCGGGAGGGCCACCGGGGAGCTGTTTTTT	CASSSYSGRATGELFF
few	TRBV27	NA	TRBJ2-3	TGTGCCAGCAGTCAATCCCCCCCGGGAGATACGCAGTATTTT	CASSQSPPGDTQYF
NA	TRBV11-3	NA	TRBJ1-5	TGTGCCAGCAGCTTACCCTCGGCTGGCAGGGTTAACAATCAGCCCCAGCATTTT	CASSLPSAGRVNNQPQHF
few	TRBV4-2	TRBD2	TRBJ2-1	TGTGCCAGCAGCCAAGATTTTGGACTAGCGGGCTCCTACAATGAGCAGTTCTTC	CASSQDFGLAGSYNEQFF
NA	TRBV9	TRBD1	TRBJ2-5	TGTGCCAGCAGCCCCCGAGGGACAGGCCAAGAGACCCAGTACTTC	CASSPRGTGQETQYF
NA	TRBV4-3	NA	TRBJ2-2	TGCGCCAGCAGCCAATCCAAAGGGTCTGGGACATCGAACACCGGGGAGCTGTTTTTT	CASSQSKGSGTSNTGELFF
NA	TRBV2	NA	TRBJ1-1	TGTGCCAGCAGTACAACCCACCCTGAAGCTTTCTTT	CASSTTHPEAFF
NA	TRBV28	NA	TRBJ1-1	TGTGCCAGCAGCGGATCCGGACAGTTGATCATGAACACTGAAGCTTTCTTT	CASSGSGQLIMNTEAFF
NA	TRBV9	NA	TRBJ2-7	TGTGCCAGCTACGGACAGAGACCTCGACTAAATCCCAGCTCCTACGAGCAGTACTTC	CASYGQRPRLNPSSYEQYF
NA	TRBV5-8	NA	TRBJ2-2	TGTGCCAGCAGCTACCCCGGACAGCCGAACACCGGGGAGCTGTTTTTT	CASSYPGQPNTGELFF
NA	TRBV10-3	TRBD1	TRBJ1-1	TGTGCCATCAGCCTAGGGGGCCGGGTTACTGAAGCTTTCTTT	CAISLGGRVTEAFF
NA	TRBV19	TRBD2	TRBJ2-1	TGTGCCAGTAGTCCACCTAGCGGGGGGTCCGGTTGGCAGTTCTTC	CASSPPSGGSGWQFF
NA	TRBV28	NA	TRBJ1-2	TGTGCCAGCAGTTTGGGCGGGTATGGCTACACCTTC	CASSLGGYGYTF
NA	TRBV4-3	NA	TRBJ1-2	TGCGCCAGCAGCCAGCAGGGCTATGGCTACACCTTC	CASSQQGYGYTF
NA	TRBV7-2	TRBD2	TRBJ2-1	TGTGCCAGCAGCTTGGATGGGACTAGGGATGAGCAGTTCTTC	CASSLDGTRDEQFF
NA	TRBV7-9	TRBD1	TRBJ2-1	TGTGCCAGCAGCTCCGGGTGGACAGGGTACAATGAGCAGTTCTTC	CASSSGWTGYNEQFF
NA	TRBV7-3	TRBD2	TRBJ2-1	TGTGCCAGCAGCTTAATAGCGGGCCCAAACAATGAGCAGTTCTTC	CASSLIAGPNNEQFF
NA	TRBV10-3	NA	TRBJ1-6	TGTGCCATCAGTGAGTCGGAAAGGGGGAATTCACCCCTCCACTTT	CAISESERGNSPLHF
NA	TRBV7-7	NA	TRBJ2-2	TGTGCTAGCAGCCCTGCACTCGCGAACACCGGGGAGCTGTTTTTT	CASSPALANTGELFF
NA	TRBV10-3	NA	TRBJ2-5	TGTGCCATCACTCCGGCGGGCGGCGAGACCCAGTACTTC	CAITPAGGETQYF
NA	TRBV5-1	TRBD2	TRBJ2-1	TGCGCCAGCAGCGGCCTAGCGGGGGGTTCCTACAATGAGCAGTTCTTC	CASSGLAGGSYNEQFF
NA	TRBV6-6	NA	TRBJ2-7	TGTGCCAGCAGTTACTCGAGCCGCTACGAGCAGTACTTC	CASSYSSRYEQYF
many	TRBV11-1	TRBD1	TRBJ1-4	TGTGCCAGCAGCTTAGCCGGAATGACGGACAGGGTTGAAAAACTGTTTTTT	CASSLAGMTDRVEKLFF
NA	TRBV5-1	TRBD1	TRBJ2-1	TGCGCCAGCAGCCGACAGGGGGATAGGAATGAGCAGTTCTTC	CASSRQGDRNEQFF
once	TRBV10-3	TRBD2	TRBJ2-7	TGTGCCATCGCAAGGGGGACTAGCGGGAGTTACGAGCAGTACTTC	CAIARGTSGSYEQYF
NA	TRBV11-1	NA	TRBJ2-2	TGTGCCAGCAGCTTATCGTTTAGGGAGACCGGGGAGCTGTTTTTT	CASSLSFRETGELFF
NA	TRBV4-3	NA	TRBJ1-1	TGCGCCAGCAGCCAGAGGACAGACACTGAAGCTTTCTTT	CASSQRTDTEAFF
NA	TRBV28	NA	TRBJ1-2	TGTGCCAGCAGACTATCGCGGGACGGCTATGGCTACACCTTC	CASRLSRDGYGYTF
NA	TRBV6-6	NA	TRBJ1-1	TGTGCCAGCAGGCCCGCGGCTTGGAACACTGAAGCTTTCTTT	CASRPAAWNTEAFF
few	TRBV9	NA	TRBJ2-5	TGTGCCAGCAGCGTAGCTGCGGGACGGAGTCAAGAGACCCAGTACTTC	CASSVAAGRSQETQYF
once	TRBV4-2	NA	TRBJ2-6	TGTGCCAGCAGCCAAGGACAGTTAACCTCTGGGGCCAACGTCCTGACTTTC	CASSQGQLTSGANVLTF
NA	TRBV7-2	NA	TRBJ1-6	TGTGCCAGCAGCCCAGGGGTCGGTTCACCCCTCCACTTT	CASSPGVGSPLHF
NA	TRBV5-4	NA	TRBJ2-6	TGTGCCAGCAGCTTGGCCACGGGCAGGGTAACTGGGGCCAACGTCCTGACTTTC	CASSLATGRVTGANVLTF
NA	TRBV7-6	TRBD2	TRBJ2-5	TGTGCCAGCAGCTTGGCCCGACTAGCGGGGTCGGAGACCCAGTACTTC	CASSLARLAGSETQYF
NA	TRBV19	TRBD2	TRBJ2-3	TGTGCCAGTAGTAAAGCGACTAGCGGGAGCTTCACAGATACGCAGTATTTT	CASSKATSGSFTDTQYF
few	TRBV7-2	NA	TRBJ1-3	TGTGCCAGCAGCTTGGAGAGAGCTGGAAACACCATATATTTT	CASSLERAGNTIYF
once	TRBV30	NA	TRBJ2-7	TGTGCCTGCTCATCACGGTGGGGGGGCCCCAACTACGAGCAGTACTTC	CACSSRWGGPNYEQYF
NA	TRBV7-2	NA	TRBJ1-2	TGTGCCAGCAGCTTAGCGAATCGAAACAGCAGAGGCTACACCTTC	CASSLANRNSRGYTF
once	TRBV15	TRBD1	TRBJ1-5	TGTGCCACCAGCAGGGGAGACAGGGGCACTACTCAGCCCCAGCATTTT	CATSRGDRGTTQPQHF
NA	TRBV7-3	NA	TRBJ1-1	TGTGCCAGCAGCCGACTGGTGAACACTGAAGCTTTCTTT	CASSRLVNTEAFF
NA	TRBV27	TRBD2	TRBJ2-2	TGTGCCAGCAGTTCGGGACTAGCTTCCGGGGAGCTGTTTTTT	CASSSGLASGELFF
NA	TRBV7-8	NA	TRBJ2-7	TGTGCCAGCAGTTCACAGGGCCTCCTATCCTACGAGCAGTACTTC	CASSSQGLLSYEQYF
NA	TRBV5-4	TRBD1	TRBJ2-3	TGTGCCAGCAGCCTCAGGACAGGGCCAGATACGCAGTATTTT	CASSLRTGPDTQYF
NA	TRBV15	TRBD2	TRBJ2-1	TGTGCCACCAGCGTCGGGGGGGGGTTCGACAATGAGCAGTTCTTC	CATSVGGGFDNEQFF
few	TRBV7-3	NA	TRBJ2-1	TGTGCCAGCAGCCCCCTCGGGGGATCCACGGGCGATGAGCAGTTCTTC	CASSPLGGSTGDEQFF